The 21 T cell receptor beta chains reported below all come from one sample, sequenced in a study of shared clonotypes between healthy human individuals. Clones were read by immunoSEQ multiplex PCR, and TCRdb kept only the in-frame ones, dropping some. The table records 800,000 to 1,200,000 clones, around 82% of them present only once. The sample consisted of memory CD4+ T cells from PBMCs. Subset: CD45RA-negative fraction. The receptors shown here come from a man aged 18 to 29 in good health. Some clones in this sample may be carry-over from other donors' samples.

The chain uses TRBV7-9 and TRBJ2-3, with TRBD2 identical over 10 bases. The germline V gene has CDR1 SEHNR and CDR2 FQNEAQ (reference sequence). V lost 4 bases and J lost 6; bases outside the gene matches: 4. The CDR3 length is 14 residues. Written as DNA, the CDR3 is TGTGCCAGCAGCTCCAGCGGGAGGGTGGATACGCAGTATTTT. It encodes CASSSSGRVDTQYF.

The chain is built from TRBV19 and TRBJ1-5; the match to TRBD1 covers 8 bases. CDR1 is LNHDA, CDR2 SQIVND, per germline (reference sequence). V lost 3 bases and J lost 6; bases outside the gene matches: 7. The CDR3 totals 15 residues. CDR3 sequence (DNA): TGTGCCAGTAGTATCTCACAGGGGGATATTCAGCCCCAGCATTTT. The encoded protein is CASSISQGDIQPQHF. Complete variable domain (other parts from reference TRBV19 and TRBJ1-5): DGGITQSPKYLFRKEGQNVTLSCEQNLNHDAMYWYRQDPGQGLRLIYYSQIVNDFQKGDIAEGYSVSREKKESFPLTVTSAQKNPTAFYLCASSISQGDIQPQHFGDGTRLSIL.

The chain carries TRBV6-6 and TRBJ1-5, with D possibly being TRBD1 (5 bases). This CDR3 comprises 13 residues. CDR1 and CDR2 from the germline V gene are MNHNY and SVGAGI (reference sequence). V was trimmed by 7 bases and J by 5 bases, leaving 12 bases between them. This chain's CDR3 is CASIPQADQPQHF. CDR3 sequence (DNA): TGTGCCAGCATCCCACAGGCAGATCAGCCCCAGCATTTT.

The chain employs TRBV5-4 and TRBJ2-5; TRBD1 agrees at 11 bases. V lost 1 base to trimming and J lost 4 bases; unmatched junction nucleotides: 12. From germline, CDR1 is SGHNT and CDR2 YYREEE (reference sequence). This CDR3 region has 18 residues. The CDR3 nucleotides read TGTGCCAGCAGCTTGAGCATCTCCGGGGACAGGGGGGGAGAGACCCAGTACTTC. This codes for CASSLSISGDRGGETQYF.

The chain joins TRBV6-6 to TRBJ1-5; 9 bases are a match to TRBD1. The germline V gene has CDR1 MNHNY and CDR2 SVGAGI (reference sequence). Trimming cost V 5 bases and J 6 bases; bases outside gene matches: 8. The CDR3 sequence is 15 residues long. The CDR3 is CASSGSGTGSQPQHF. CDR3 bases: TGTGCCAGCAGTGGATCCGGGACAGGGAGTCAGCCCCAGCATTTT.

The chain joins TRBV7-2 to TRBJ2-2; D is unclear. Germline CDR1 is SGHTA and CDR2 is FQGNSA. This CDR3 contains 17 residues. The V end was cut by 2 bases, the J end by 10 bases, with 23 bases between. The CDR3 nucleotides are TGTGCCAGCAGCTTATTTCTAGGTCCCCCGGACCCACTGGAGCTGTTTTTT. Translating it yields CASSLFLGPPDPLELFF.

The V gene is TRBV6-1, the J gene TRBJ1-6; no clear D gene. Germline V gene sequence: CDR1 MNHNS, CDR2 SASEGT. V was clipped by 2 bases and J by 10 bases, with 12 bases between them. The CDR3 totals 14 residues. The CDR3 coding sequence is TGTGCCAGCAGTGAATACCCAGGTGGCTCACCCCTCCACTTT. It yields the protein CASSEYPGGSPLHF.

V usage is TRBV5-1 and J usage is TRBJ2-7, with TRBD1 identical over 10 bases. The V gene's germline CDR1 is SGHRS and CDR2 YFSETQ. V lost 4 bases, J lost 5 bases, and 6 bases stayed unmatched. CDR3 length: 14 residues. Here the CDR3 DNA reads TGCGCCAGCAGCCGCGGACAGGGGGTGAACGAGCAGTACTTC. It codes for CASSRGQGVNEQYF. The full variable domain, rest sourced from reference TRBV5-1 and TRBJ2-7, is KAGVTQTPRYLIKTRGQQVTLSCSPISGHRSVSWYQQTPGQGLQFLFEYFSETQRNKGNFPGRFSGRQFSNSRSEMNVSTLELGDSALYLCASSRGQGVNEQYFGPGTRLTVT.

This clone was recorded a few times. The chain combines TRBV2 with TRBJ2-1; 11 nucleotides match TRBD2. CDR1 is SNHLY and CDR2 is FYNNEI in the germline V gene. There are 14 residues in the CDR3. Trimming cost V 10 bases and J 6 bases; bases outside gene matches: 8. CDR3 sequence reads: CATGGLAATNEQFF. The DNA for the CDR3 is TGTGCCACCGGGGGACTAGCGGCGACCAATGAGCAGTTCTTC.

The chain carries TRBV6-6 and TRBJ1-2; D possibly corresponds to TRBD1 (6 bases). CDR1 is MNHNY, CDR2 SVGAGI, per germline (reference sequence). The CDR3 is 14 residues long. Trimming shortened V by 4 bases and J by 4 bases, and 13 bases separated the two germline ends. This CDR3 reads CASSSDRSSYGYTF. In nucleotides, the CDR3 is TGTGCCAGCAGTTCGGACAGATCCTCCTATGGCTACACCTTC.

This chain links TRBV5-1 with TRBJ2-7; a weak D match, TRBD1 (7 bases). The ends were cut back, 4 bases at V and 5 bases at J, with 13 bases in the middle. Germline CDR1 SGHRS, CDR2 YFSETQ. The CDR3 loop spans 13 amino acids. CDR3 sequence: CASSRRGPHEQYF. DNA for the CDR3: TGCGCCAGCAGCCGGAGGGGGCCCCACGAGCAGTACTTC.

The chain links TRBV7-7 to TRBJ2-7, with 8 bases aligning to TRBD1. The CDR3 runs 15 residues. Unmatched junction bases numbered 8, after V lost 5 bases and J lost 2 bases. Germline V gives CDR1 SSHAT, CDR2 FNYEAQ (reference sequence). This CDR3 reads CASSPSTGAPYEQYF. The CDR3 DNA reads TGTGCCAGCAGCCCGTCGACAGGGGCGCCCTACGAGCAGTACTTC.

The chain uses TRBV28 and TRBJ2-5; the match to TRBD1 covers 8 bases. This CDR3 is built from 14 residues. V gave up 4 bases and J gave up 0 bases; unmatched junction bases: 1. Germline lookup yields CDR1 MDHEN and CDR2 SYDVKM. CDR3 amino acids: CASSYRGNQETQYF. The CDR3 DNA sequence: TGTGCCAGCAGTTACAGGGGGAACCAAGAGACCCAGTACTTC.

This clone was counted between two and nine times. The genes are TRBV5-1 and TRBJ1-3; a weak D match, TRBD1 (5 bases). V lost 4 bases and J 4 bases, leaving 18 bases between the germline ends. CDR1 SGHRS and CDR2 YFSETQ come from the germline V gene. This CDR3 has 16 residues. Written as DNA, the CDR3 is TGCGCCAGCAGCCCGGGACCGAGGGAGGTGGGAAACACCATATATTTT. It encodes CASSPGPREVGNTIYF.

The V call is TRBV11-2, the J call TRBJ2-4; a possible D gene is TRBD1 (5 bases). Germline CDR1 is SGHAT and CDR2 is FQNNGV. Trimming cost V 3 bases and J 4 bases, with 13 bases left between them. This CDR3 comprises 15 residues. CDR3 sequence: CASSFTSGLKNIQYF. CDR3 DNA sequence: TGTGCCAGCAGCTTTACTTCAGGGCTTAAAAACATTCAGTACTTC.

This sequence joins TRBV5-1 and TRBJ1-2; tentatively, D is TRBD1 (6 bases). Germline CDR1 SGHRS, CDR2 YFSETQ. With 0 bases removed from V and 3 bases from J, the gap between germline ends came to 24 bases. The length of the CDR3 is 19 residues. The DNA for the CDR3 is TGCGCCAGCAGCTTGGCCGGCCTGTCCTATATGACAGGCCACTATGGCTACACCTTC. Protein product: CASSLAGLSYMTGHYGYTF.

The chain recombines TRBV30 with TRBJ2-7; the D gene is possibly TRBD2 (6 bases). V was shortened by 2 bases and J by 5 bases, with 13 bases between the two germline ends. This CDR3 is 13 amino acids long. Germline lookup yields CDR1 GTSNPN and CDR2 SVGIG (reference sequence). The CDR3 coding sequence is TGTGCCTGGAGTCTCCTTTTAGCGGACGAGCAGTACTTC. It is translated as CAWSLLLADEQYF.

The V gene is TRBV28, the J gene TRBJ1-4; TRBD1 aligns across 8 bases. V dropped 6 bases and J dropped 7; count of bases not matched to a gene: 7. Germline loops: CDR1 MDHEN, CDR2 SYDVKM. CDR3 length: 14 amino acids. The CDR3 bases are TGTGCCAGCAGCCCAGACAGGGGCGGTGAAAAACTGTTTTTT. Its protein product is CASSPDRGGEKLFF. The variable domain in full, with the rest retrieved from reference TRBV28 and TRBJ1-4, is DVKVTQSSRYLVKRTGEKVFLECVQDMDHENMFWYRQDPGLGLRLIYFSYDVKMKEKGDIPEGYSVSREKKERFSLILESASTNQTSMYLCASSPDRGGEKLFFGSGTQLSVL.

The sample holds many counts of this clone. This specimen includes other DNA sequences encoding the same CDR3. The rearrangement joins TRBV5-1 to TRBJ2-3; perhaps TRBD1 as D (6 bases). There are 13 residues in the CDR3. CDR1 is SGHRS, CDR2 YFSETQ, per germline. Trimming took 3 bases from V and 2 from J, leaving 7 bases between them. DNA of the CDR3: TGCGCCAGCAGCTACAGGGACACAGATACGCAGTATTTT. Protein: CASSYRDTDTQYF.

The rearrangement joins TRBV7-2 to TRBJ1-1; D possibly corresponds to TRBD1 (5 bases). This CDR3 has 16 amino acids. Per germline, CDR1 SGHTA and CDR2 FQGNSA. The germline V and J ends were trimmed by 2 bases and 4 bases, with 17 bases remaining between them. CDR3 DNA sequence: TGTGCCAGCAGCTTAACCTACAGGTTATTTGGCACTGAAGCTTTCTTT. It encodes CASSLTYRLFGTEAFF.

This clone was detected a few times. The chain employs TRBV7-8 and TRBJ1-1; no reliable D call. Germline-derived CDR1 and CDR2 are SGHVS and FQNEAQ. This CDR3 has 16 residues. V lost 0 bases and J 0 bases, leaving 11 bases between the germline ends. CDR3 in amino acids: CASSLADGRMNTEAFF. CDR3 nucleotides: TGTGCCAGCAGCTTAGCTGATGGACGAATGAACACTGAAGCTTTCTTT.